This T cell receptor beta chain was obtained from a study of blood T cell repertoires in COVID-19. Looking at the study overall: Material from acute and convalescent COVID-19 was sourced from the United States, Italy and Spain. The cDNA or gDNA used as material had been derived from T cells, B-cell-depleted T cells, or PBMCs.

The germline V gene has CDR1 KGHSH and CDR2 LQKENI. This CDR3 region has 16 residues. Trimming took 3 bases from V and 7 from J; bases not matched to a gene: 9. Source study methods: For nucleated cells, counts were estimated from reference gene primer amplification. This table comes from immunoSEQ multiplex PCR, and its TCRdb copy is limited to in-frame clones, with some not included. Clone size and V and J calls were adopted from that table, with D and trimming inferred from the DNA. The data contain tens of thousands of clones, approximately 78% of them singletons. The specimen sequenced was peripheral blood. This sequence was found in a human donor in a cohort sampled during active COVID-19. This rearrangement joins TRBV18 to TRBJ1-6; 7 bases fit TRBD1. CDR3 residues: CASSPTGDLPNSPLHF. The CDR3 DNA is TGTGCCAGCTCACCTACAGGGGACCTCCCAAATTCACCCCTCCACTTT.